The 21 T cell receptor beta chains below were found in one sample sequenced in a study of beta chain features in type 1 diabetes. Findings and limits, study-wide: Researchers report that Type 1 diabetes patients had moderately but significantly shorter TCRB CDR3s across all four CD4+ subsets.

Expressed TCRB transcripts were sequenced because the isolated RNA had all been reverse transcribed beforehand. TCRdb keeps only in-frame clones here, not all; method: immunoSEQ multiplex PCR. The sample holds 300,000 to 350,000 clones, roughly 14% seen once. These TCRs are of unknown antigen specificity. The sequenced material came from naive CD4+ T cells from blood. The receptor source for this set is a woman aged 18-30 years with type 1 diabetes.

This chain uses TRBV19 with TRBJ1-1, with unresolved D. CDR1 and CDR2 from the germline V gene are LNHDA and SQIVND (reference sequence). The CDR3 is 13 amino acids. Between the trimmed V and J ends, which lost 4 bases and 4 bases, there was a span of 10 bases. Here the CDR3 reads CASSTQVRTEAFF. In DNA form, the CDR3 reads TGTGCCAGTAGTACCCAGGTTCGCACTGAAGCTTTCTTT.

A remark on this clone: The junction differs from germline at one of its ends, possibly a read error. V is TRBV29-1 and J is TRBJ2-5; 9 bases match TRBD1. This CDR3 comprises 14 residues. Germline assignment: CDR1 SQVTM and CDR2 ANQGSEA. CDR3 bases: TGCAGCGTGGGAACCCACCGGGACAGGGTTTCATGGGACTTC. Translating gives CSVGTHRDRVSWDF.

This chain links TRBV6-5 with TRBJ1-5; the D is unclear. The CDR3 is 13 amino acids. From germline, CDR1 is MNHEY and CDR2 SVGAGI. Trimming removed 3 bases at V and 7 bases at J, with 10 bases between. The DNA of the CDR3 is TGTGCCAGCAGTTATGGGCTATCCCAGCCCCAGCATTTT. Translation gives CASSYGLSQPQHF.

CDR3 residues: CASRRRTSGNYEQYF. The CDR3 nucleotides read TGTGCCAGCAGACGGCGGACTAGCGGAAACTACGAGCAGTACTTC. V usage is TRBV27 and J usage is TRBJ2-7; 10 bases line up with TRBD2. This CDR3 comprises 15 residues. CDR1 and CDR2 from the germline V gene are MNHEY and SMNVEV (reference sequence). The trim removed 6 bases at V and 3 bases at J, leaving 8 bases unmatched.

The V and J genes are TRBV29-1 and TRBJ2-5, with 12 nucleotides matching TRBD1. The J call may be in error: the DNA end matches TRBJ2-7 better. The CDR3 consists of 14 residues. The V gene's germline CDR1 is SQVTM and CDR2 ANQGSEA. CDR3 bases: TGCAGCGTTTCCGGGACAGGGGGCAGCTACGAGCAGTACTTC. Its protein product is CSVSGTGGSYEQYF.

The table lists this clone with a few counts. The genes are TRBV11-2 and TRBJ2-2; 8 positions agree with TRBD1. Trimming cost V 2 bases and J 4 bases; bases outside gene matches: 3. CDR3 length: 15 residues. Per germline, CDR1 SGHAT and CDR2 FQNNGV. Here the CDR3 DNA reads TGTGCCAGCAGCTTAACTGGACAGGGCACCGGGGAGCTGTTTTTT. This translates into CASSLTGQGTGELFF. The full variable domain, its missing parts supplied by reference TRBV11-2 and TRBJ2-2, is EAGVAQSPRYKIIEKRQSVAFWCNPISGHATLYWYQQILGQGPKLLIQFQNNGVVDDSQLPKDRFSAERLKGVDSTLKIQPAKLEDSAVYLCASSLTGQGTGELFFGEGSRLTVL.

The chain employs TRBV29-1 and TRBJ2-3; D ambiguous. Trimming stripped 7 bases from V and 1 base from J, with 18 bases between. Per germline, CDR1 SQVTM and CDR2 ANQGSEA. The CDR3 contains 15 residues. This CDR3 reads CSAPGLGARTDTQYF. CDR3 sequence (DNA): TGCAGCGCCCCAGGATTAGGTGCGCGCACAGATACGCAGTATTTT.

This rearrangement joins TRBV11-2 to TRBJ2-2; the D is unclear. Trimming cost V 4 bases and J 8 bases, with 8 bases left between them. CDR3 size: 12 residues. Germline values: CDR1 SGHAT, CDR2 FQNNGV. CDR3 nucleotides: TGTGCCAGCAGCTCTAGGTTAGGGGAGCTGTTTTTT. Encoded protein: CASSSRLGELFF. Combining the CDR3 with reference TRBV11-2 and TRBJ2-2 gives the whole variable domain EAGVAQSPRYKIIEKRQSVAFWCNPISGHATLYWYQQILGQGPKLLIQFQNNGVVDDSQLPKDRFSAERLKGVDSTLKIQPAKLEDSAVYLCASSSRLGELFFGEGSRLTVL.

This clone has more than one count but fewer than ten. The CDR3 is CASSPQGISYEQYF. CDR3 nucleotides: TGTGCCAGCAGCCCCCAGGGGATCTCCTACGAGCAGTACTTC. V and J are TRBV7-9 and TRBJ2-7; a possible D gene is TRBD1 (6 bases). This CDR3 has 14 residues. CDR1 is SEHNR, CDR2 FQNEAQ, per germline (reference sequence). Deletions cut 5 bases from V and 0 bases from J, with 11 bases between.

This chain joins TRBV6-6 and TRBJ1-1; TRBD1 aligns across 9 bases. The CDR3 has 12 amino acids. CDR1 and CDR2 from the germline V gene are MNHNY and SVGAGI (reference sequence). The J segment lost 10 bases and the V segment lost 5 bases, leaving 5 bases of the junction unmatched. This CDR3 reads CASSPDRGAAFF. Written as DNA, the CDR3 is TGTGCCAGCAGTCCAGACAGGGGGGCAGCTTTCTTT.

This clone has just a few counts. The V gene is TRBV28, the J gene TRBJ2-5; D not resolved. Germline V lookup: CDR1 MDHEN, CDR2 SYDVKM. This CDR3 comprises 10 residues. V was clipped by 6 bases and J by 7 bases, with 6 bases between them. The CDR3 DNA follows: TGTGCCAGCAGCTCGAGGACCCAGTACTTC. This sequence encodes CASSSRTQYF.

This clone was observed a few times. V and J are TRBV23-1 and TRBJ2-3, with 9 bases that match TRBD1. TRBV23-1 is marked as an open reading frame, function uncertain. The CDR3 covers 18 residues. Germline trimming cut 0 bases from V and 0 bases from J; bases unmatched to any gene: 7. The CDR3 reads CASSQSRGTGTSTDTQYF. In nucleotides, the CDR3 is TGCGCCAGCAGTCAATCGCGGGGGACAGGGACAAGCACAGATACGCAGTATTTT.

The gene calls are TRBV5-6 and TRBJ2-7, with TRBD2 matching 7 bases. The junction had 6 bases not matched to a gene; V was cut back by 0 bases and J by 3 bases. The CDR3 runs to 15 residues. The germline V gene encodes CDR1 SGHDT and CDR2 YYEEEE. The CDR3 sequence: CASSLAGGMGYEQYV. The CDR3 region has the DNA TGTGCCAGCAGCTTGGCCGGGGGGATGGGCTACGAGCAGTACGTC.

This clone was recorded a few times. This sequence joins TRBV6-5 and TRBJ2-3; TRBD1 is a possible D gene (6 bases). The V end was cut by 7 bases, the J end by 2 bases, with 13 bases between. Germline CDR1 and CDR2: MNHEY and SVGAGI. This CDR3 region has 14 residues. The CDR3 sequence is CASKTGILTDTQYF. The CDR3, as DNA: TGTGCCAGCAAAACAGGGATCCTCACAGATACGCAGTATTTT.

This clone was detected a few times. The chain links TRBV10-1 to TRBJ2-3, with D hard to call. Germline V gene data show CDR1 as WNHNN and CDR2 as SYGVQD (reference sequence). The germline V and J ends were trimmed by 3 bases and 1 base, with 8 bases remaining between them. The CDR3 spans 14 residues. The CDR3 protein is CASSDGSGTDTQYF. The CDR3 DNA follows: TGCGCCAGCAGTGACGGGTCTGGCACAGATACGCAGTATTTT.

J is TRBJ2-7 and V is TRBV25-1; D might be TRBD2 (6 bases). V was shortened by 5 bases and J by 6 bases, with 20 bases between the two germline ends. From germline, CDR1 is MGHDK and CDR2 SYGVNS. The CDR3 sequence is 15 residues long. The CDR3 protein is CASSFFSVGSLEQYF. The CDR3 DNA is TGTGCCAGCAGTTTCTTTTCCGTCGGGAGCCTCGAGCAGTACTTC.

V is TRBV7-9 and J is TRBJ2-6; 8 nucleotides line up with TRBD2. Per the germline V gene, CDR1 is SEHNR and CDR2 is FQNEAQ (reference sequence). Losses at the gene ends were 5 bases for V and 3 bases for J; bases not matched to a gene: 0. This CDR3 is 14 amino acids long. The CDR3: CASSAGGGANVLTF. The CDR3 nucleotides are TGTGCCAGCAGCGCGGGGGGTGGGGCCAACGTCCTGACTTTC. The full variable domain, completed using reference TRBV7-9 and TRBJ2-6, is DTGVSQNPRHKITKRGQNVTFRCDPISEHNRLYWYRQTLGQGPEFLTYFQNEAQLEKSRLLSDRFSAERPKGSFSTLEIQRTEQGDSAMYLCASSAGGGANVLTFGAGSRLTVL.

This chain connects TRBV7-2 to TRBJ2-4; possibly TRBD1 for D (7 bases). This CDR3 has 15 amino acids. Germline loops: CDR1 SGHTA, CDR2 FQGNSA. Trimming stripped 1 base from V and 6 bases from J, with 13 bases between. CDR3: CASSLVWQGGNIQYF. The CDR3 nucleotides read TGTGCCAGCAGCTTAGTATGGCAGGGGGGAAACATTCAGTACTTC.

This clone was recorded a few times. The genes are TRBV7-2 and TRBJ2-1, with TRBD1 matching 8 bases. CDR3 length: 16 residues. Germline V gene sequence: CDR1 SGHTA, CDR2 FQGNSA. With 1 base clipped from V and 8 bases from J, the junction kept 10 bases outside the gene matches. CDR3 protein: CASSLGGIRGHDEQFF. In nucleotides, the CDR3 is TGTGCCAGCAGCTTAGGAGGGATCAGGGGGCACGATGAGCAGTTCTTC.

The CDR3 region is CASSKGGQPYNEQFF. The DNA of the CDR3 is TGTGCCAGCAGCAAAGGGGGGCAACCATACAATGAGCAGTTCTTC. The J gene is TRBJ2-1, the V gene TRBV4-2; D is possibly TRBD1 or TRBD2 (6 bases each). The CDR3 runs 15 residues. Germline V lookup: CDR1 LGHNA, CDR2 YNFKEQ. Trimming removed 5 bases at V and 4 bases at J, with 15 bases between.

This clone came up a few times. J is TRBJ2-7 and V is TRBV18; D is ambiguous. CDR1 is KGHSH and CDR2 is LQKENI in the germline V gene. This CDR3 has 14 residues. V was shortened by 4 bases and J by 1 base, with 11 bases between the two germline ends. CDR3 loop: CASSRGQVSYEQYV. The CDR3 bases are TGTGCCAGCTCACGTGGGCAGGTGTCCTACGAGCAGTACGTC.